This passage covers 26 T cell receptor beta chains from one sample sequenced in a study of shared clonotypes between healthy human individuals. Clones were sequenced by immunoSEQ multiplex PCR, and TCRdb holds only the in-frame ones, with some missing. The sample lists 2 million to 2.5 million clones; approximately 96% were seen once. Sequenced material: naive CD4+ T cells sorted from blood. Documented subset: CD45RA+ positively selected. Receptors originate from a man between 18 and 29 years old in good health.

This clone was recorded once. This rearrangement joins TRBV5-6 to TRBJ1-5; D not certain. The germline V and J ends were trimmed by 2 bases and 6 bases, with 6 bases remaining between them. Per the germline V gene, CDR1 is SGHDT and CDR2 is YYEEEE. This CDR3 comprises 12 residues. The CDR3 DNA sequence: TGTGCCAGCAGCTTTCTGGGTCAGCCCCAGCATTTT. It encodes CASSFLGQPQHF.

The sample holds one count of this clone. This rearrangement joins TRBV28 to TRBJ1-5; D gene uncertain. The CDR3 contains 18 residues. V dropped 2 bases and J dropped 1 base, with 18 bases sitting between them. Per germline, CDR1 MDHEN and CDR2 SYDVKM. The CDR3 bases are TGTGCCAGCAGTTTAAGGGCAGGTATGGGGAAAAGCAATCAGCCCCAGCATTTT. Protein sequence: CASSLRAGMGKSNQPQHF.

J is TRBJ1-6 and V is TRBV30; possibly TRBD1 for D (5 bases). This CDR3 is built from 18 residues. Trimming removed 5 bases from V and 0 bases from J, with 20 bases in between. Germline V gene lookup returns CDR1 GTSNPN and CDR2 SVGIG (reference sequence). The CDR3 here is CAWRFGDRSSSYNSPLHF. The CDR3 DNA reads TGTGCCTGGCGCTTCGGAGACAGATCGAGCTCCTATAATTCACCCCTCCACTTT. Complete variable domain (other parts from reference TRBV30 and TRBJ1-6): SQTIHQWPATLVQPVGSPLSLECTVEGTSNPNLYWYRQAAGRGLQLLFYSVGIGQISSEVPQNLSASRPQDRQFILSSKKLLLSDSGFYLCAWRFGDRSSSYNSPLHFGNGTRLTVT.

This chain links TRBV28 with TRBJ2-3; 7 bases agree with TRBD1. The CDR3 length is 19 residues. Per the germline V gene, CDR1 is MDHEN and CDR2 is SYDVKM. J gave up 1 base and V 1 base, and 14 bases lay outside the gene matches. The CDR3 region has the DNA TGTGCCAGCAGTTTATATCCCCGCCTCTCTACAGGGGGCACAGATACGCAGTATTTT. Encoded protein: CASSLYPRLSTGGTDTQYF.

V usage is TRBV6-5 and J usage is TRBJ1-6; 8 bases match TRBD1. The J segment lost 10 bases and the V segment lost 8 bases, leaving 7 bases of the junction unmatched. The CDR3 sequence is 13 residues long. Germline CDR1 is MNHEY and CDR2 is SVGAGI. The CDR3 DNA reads TGTGCCAGCGACCGGACAGGGCCGTCACCCCTCCACTTT. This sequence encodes CASDRTGPSPLHF.

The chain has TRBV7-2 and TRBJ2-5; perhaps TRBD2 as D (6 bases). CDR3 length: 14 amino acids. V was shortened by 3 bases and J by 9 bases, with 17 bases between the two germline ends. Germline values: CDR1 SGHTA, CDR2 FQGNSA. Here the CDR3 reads CASSFWTRESAQYF. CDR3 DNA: TGTGCCAGCAGCTTTTGGACCCGGGAGAGCGCCCAGTACTTC.

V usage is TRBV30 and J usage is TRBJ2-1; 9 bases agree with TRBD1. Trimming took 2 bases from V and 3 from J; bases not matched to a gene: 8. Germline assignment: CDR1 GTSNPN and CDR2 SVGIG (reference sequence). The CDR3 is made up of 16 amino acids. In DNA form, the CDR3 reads TGTGCCTGGAGTAGGGCTACGGGACAGGGCTACAATGAGCAGTTCTTC. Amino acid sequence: CAWSRATGQGYNEQFF. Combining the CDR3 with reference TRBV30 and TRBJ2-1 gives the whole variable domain SQTIHQWPATLVQPVGSPLSLECTVEGTSNPNLYWYRQAAGRGLQLLFYSVGIGQISSEVPQNLSASRPQDRQFILSSKKLLLSDSGFYLCAWSRATGQGYNEQFFGPGTRLTVL.

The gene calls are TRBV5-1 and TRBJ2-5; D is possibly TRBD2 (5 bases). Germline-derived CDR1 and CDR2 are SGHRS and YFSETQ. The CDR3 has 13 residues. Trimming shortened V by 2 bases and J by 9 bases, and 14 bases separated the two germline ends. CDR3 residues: CASSLEQRWPQYF. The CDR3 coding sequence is TGCGCCAGCAGCTTAGAACAGCGGTGGCCCCAGTACTTC.

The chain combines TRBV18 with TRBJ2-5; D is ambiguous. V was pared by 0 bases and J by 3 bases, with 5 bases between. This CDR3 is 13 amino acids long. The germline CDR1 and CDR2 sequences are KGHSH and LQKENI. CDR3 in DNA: TGTGCCAGCTCACCACCGGTCGAAGAGACCCAGTACTTC. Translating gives CASSPPVEETQYF.

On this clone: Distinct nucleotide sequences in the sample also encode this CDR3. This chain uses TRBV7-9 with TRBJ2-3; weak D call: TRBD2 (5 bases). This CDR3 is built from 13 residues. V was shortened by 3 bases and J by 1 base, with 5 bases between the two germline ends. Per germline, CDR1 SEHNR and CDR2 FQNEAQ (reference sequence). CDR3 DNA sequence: TGTGCCAGCAGCTTTAGCGGCACAGATACGCAGTATTTT. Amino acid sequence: CASSFSGTDTQYF.

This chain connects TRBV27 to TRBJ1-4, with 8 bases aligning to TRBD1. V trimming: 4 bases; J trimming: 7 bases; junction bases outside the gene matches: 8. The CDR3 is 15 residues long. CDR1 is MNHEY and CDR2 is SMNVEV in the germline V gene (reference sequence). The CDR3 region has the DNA TGTGCCAGCAGTTCGGACAGGGTCAGGGTTGAAAAACTGTTTTTT. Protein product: CASSSDRVRVEKLFF.

The CDR3 here is CASSYGGTLTGELFF. In nucleotides, the CDR3 is TGTGCCAGCAGTTATGGGGGGACCCTCACCGGGGAGCTGTTTTTT. The chain uses TRBV6-5 and TRBJ2-2; maybe TRBD2 (6 bases). The CDR3 sequence is 15 residues long. Trimming pared 3 bases from V and 4 bases from J, leaving 12 bases between. The germline V gene encodes CDR1 MNHEY and CDR2 SVGAGI.

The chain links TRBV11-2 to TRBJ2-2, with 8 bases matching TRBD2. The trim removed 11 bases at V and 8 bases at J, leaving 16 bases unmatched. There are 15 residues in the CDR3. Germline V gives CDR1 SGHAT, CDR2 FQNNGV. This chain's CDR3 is CACAAGAARAGELFF. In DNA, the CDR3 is TGTGCCTGTGCAGCGGGAGCGGCCAGGGCTGGGGAGCTGTTTTTT.

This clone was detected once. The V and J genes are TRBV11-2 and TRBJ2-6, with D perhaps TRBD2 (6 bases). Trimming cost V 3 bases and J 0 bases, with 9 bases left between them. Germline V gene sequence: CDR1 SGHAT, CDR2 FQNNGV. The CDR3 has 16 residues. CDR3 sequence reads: CASSFGGSSGANVLTF. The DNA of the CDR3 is TGTGCCAGCAGCTTCGGGGGTAGCTCTGGGGCCAACGTCCTGACTTTC.

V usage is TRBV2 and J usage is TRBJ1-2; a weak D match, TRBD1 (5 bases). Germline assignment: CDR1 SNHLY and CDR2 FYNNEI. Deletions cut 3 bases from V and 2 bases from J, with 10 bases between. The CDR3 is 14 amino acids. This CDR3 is CASSDGRANYGYTF. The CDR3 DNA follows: TGTGCCAGCAGTGACGGCAGGGCGAACTATGGCTACACCTTC.

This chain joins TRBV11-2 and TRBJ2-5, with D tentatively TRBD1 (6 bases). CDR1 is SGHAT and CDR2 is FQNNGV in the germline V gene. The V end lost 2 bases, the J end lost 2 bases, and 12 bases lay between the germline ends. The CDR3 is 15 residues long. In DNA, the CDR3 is TGTGCCAGCAGCTTAACCGGGACAAGACAAGAGACCCAGTACTTC. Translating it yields CASSLTGTRQETQYF.

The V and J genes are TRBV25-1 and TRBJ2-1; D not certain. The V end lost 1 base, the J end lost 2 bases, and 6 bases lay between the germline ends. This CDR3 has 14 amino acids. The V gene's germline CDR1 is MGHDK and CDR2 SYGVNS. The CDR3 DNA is TGTGCCAGCAGTGAATTGCTAGCCTACAATGAGCAGTTCTTC. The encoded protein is CASSELLAYNEQFF.

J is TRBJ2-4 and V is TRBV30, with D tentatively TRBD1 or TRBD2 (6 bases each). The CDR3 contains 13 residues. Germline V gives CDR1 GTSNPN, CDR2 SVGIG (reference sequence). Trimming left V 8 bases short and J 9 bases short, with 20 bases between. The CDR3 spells CAGTRGGFGIQYF. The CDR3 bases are TGTGCCGGGACCCGAGGGGGGTTCGGCATTCAGTACTTC.

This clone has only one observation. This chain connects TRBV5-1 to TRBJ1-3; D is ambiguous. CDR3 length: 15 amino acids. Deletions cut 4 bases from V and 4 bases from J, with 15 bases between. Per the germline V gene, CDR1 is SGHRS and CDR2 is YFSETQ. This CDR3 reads CASSPGPGQGNTIYF. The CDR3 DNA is TGCGCCAGCAGCCCCGGACCGGGTCAGGGAAACACCATATATTTT.

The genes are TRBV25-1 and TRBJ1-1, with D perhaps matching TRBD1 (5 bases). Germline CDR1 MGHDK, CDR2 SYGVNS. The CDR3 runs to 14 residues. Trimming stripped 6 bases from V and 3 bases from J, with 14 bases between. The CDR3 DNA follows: TGTGCCAGCAGACCGGGACCTAGAGACACTGAAGCTTTCTTT. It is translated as CASRPGPRDTEAFF.

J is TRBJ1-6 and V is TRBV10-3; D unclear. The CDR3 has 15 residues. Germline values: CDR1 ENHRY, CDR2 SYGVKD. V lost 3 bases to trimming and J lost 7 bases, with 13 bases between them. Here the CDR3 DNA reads TGTGCCATCAGTGAAAATCGGGCCCAGAATTCACCCCTCCACTTT. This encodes CAISENRAQNSPLHF.

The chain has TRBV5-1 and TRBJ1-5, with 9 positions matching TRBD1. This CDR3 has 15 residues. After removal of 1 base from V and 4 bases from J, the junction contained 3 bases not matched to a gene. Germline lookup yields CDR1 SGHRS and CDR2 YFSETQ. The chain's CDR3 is CASSLTGGVNQPQHF. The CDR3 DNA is TGCGCCAGCAGCTTGACAGGGGGCGTTAATCAGCCCCAGCATTTT.

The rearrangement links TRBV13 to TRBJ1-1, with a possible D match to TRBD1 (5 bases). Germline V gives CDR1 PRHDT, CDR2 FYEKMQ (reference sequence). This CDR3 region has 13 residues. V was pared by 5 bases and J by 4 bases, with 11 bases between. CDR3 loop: CASSVRQTTEAFF. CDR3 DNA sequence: TGTGCCAGCAGCGTCCGACAGACCACTGAAGCTTTCTTT.

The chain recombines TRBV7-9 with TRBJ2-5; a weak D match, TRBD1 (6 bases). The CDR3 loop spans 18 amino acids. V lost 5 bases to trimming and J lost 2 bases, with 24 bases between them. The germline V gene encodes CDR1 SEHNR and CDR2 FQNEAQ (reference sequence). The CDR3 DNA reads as TGTGCCAGCAGCACACCTGAGTATGGGGGCGGCCGACAAGAGACCCAGTACTTC. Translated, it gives CASSTPEYGGGRQETQYF.

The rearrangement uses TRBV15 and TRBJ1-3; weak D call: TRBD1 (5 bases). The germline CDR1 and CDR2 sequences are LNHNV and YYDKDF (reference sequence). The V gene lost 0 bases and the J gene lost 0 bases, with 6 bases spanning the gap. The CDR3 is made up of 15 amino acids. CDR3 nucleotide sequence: TGTGCCACCAGCAGAGAACAGGACTCTGGAAACACCATATATTTT. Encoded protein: CATSREQDSGNTIYF.

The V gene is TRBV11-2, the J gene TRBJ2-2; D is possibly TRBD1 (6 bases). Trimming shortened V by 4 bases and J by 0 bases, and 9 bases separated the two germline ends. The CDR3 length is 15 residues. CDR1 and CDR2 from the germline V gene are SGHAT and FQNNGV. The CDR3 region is CASSYRTANTGELFF. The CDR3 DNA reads TGTGCCAGCAGCTATCGGACAGCGAACACCGGGGAGCTGTTTTTT.